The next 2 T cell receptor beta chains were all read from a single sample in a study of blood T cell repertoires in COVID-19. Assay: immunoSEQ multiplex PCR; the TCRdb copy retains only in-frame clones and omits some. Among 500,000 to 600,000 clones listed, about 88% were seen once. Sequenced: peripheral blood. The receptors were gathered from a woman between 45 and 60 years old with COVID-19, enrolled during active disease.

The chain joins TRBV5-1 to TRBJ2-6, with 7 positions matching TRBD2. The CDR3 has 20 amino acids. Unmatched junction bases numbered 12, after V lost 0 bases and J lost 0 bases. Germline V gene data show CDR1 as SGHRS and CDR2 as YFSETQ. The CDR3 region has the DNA TGCGCCAGCAGCTTGGCCCCATTAGCGGGCTTTAGCTCTGGGGCCAACGTCCTGACTTTC. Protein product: CASSLAPLAGFSSGANVLTF.

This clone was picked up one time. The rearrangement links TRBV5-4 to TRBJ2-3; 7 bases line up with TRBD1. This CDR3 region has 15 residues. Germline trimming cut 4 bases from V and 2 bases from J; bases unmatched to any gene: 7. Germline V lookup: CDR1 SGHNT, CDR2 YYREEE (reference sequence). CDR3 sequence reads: CASSPWTGITDTQYF. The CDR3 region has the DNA TGTGCCAGCAGCCCCTGGACAGGAATCACAGATACGCAGTATTTT.